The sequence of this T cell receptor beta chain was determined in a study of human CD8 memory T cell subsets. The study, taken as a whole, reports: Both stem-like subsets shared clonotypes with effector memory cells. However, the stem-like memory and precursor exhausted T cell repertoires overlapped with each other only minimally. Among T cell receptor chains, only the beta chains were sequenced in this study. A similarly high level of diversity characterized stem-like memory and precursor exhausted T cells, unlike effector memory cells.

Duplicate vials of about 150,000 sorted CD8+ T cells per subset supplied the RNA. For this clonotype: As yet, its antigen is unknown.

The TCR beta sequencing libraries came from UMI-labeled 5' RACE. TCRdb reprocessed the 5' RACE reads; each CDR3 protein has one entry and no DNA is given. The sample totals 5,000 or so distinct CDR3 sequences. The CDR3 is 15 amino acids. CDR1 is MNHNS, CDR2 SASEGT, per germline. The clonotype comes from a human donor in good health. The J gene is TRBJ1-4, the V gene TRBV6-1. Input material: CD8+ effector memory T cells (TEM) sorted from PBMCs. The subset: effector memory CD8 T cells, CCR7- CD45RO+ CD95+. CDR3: CASSEWAGDNEKLFF.